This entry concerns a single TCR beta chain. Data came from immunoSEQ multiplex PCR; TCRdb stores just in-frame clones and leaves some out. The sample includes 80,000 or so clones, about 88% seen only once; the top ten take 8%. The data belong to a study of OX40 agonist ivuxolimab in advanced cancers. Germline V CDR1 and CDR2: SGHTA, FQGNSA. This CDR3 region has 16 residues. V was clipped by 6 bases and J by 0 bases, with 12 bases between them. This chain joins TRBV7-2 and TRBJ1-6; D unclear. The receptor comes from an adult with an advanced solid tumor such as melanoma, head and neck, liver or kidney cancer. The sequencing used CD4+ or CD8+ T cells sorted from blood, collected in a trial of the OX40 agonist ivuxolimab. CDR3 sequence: CASRSVRSSYNSPLHF. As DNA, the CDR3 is TGTGCCAGCAGATCCGTCCGGAGCTCCTATAATTCACCCCTCCACTTT. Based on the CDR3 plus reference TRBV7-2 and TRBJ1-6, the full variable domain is GAGVSQSPSNKVTEKGKDVELRCDPISGHTALYWYRQSLGQGLEFLIYFQGNSAPDKSGLPSDRFSAERTGGSVSTLTIQRTQQEDSAVYLCASRSVRSSYNSPLHFGNGTRLTVT.